A selection of T cell receptor beta chains follows, all from one sample in a study of blood T cell repertoires in COVID-19. The protocol was immunoSEQ multiplex PCR, while the TCRdb copy is restricted to in-frame clones and leaves out a portion. The sample gives under 170,000 clones, roughly 90% of which show up once; roughly 4% is in the top ten. What was sequenced was peripheral blood. These receptors all stem from a woman aged 55-75 years with active or convalescent COVID-19. The CDR3 runs from the conserved cysteine through the conserved F or W. Each record gives: clone size, J gene, D gene, V gene, CDR3 DNA, CDR3 protein. The D gene is left open where the match is weak. Clone size appears in some rows only: once, few, many, or a class for an expanded clone.

. | TRBJ1-5 | TRBD1 | TRBV7-8 | TGTGCCAGCAGCTTAGAGGGGACAGATAGCAATCAGCCCCAGCATTTT | CASSLEGTDSNQPQHF
. | TRBJ1-2 | . | TRBV15 | TGTGCCACCAGCAGAGGGGCAGTGGGCTTTACAGACTATGGCTACACCTTC | CATSRGAVGFTDYGYTF
. | TRBJ2-7 | . | TRBV20-1 | TGCAGTGCTCTACAGGGCCACGAGCAGTACTTC | CSALQGHEQYF
. | TRBJ2-1 | TRBD2 | TRBV5-1 | TGCGCCAGCAGCTTGAGTCTAGCGGGGGGAAATGAGCAGTTCTTC | CASSLSLAGGNEQFF
. | TRBJ2-2 | . | TRBV5-4 | TGTGCCAGCAGCTTTTGGACAACGAACACCGGGGAGCTGTTTTTT | CASSFWTTNTGELFF
. | TRBJ1-3 | . | TRBV7-2 | TGTGCCAGCAGCTTAGCCCTAATTTCTGGAAACACCATATATTTT | CASSLALISGNTIYF
. | TRBJ2-7 | TRBD2 | TRBV3-1/TRBV3-2 | TGTGCCAGCAGCCCCGGACTAGCGGGGGGGCACGAGCAGTACTTC | CASSPGLAGGHEQYF
. | TRBJ2-2 | . | TRBV11-2 | TGTGCCAGCAGCCCCTCTCGGAGTAGGACCGGGGAGCTGTTTTTT | CASSPSRSRTGELFF
few | TRBJ2-2 | TRBD1 | TRBV18 | TGTGCCAGCTCACCGATGACAGGGGACACCGGGGAGCTGTTTTTT | CASSPMTGDTGELFF
. | TRBJ2-7 | . | TRBV7-9 | TGTGCCAGCAGCCCGTTGGACAGCTCCTACGAGCAGTACTTC | CASSPLDSSYEQYF
. | TRBJ2-7 | TRBD2 | TRBV4-1 | TGCGCCAGCAGCCGGCTAGCGGGCCCCTACGAGCAGTACTTC | CASSRLAGPYEQYF
. | TRBJ1-1 | . | TRBV12-3/TRBV12-4 | TGTGCCAGCAGAGCAGGGCGAACTGAAGCTTTCTTT | CASRAGRTEAFF
. | TRBJ2-1 | . | TRBV2 | TGTGCCAGCAAGCCGGGAGCAGGGACCTACAATGAGCAGTTCTTC | CASKPGAGTYNEQFF
. | TRBJ2-7 | . | TRBV5-4 | TGTGCCAGCAGCTTGGGCGGACAGTTCTCCTACGAGCAGTACTTC | CASSLGGQFSYEQYF
. | TRBJ2-7 | . | TRBV5-1 | TGCGCCAGCAGCTTGCAGCCTCCGGGGGAGCAGTACTTC | CASSLQPPGEQYF
. | TRBJ1-2 | . | TRBV27 | TGTGCCAGCAGTTTTGAAGGGGCAAGAGGCTACACCTTC | CASSFEGARGYTF
. | TRBJ1-1 | . | TRBV11-2 | TGTGCCAGCAGCTTAGGTGAGCAAACTGAAGCTTTCTTT | CASSLGEQTEAFF
. | TRBJ1-6 | TRBD1 | TRBV19 | TGTGCCAGTAGTATAACTGCCGGGACAGGAGGTAATTCACCCCTCCACTTT | CASSITAGTGGNSPLHF
. | TRBJ1-4 | . | TRBV28 | TGTGCCACATTAATGGGCCAGGGAGAAAAACTGTTTTTT | CATLMGQGEKLFF
. | TRBJ1-1 | TRBD1 | TRBV7-9 | TGTGCCAGCAGCGGGCAGGGGGCTGTCGCTTTCTTT | CASSGQGAVAFF
. | TRBJ2-7 | TRBD1 | TRBV3-1/TRBV3-2 | TGTGCCAGCAGCCACCGCGGACAGGGGGCTGGCGAGCAGTACTTC | CASSHRGQGAGEQYF
. | TRBJ2-7 | . | TRBV7-2 | TGTGCCAGCAGCTTATCCTGGACATCGGCGGCCTACGAGCAGTACTTC | CASSLSWTSAAYEQYF
. | TRBJ1-2 | . | TRBV7-9 | TGTGCCAGCACCTTCGGGGGAGCGTACTATGGCTACACCTTC | CASTFGGAYYGYTF
. | TRBJ1-2 | TRBD1 | TRBV7-9 | TGTGCCAGCAGCCACCGGGACAGGGGGGACTATGGCTACACCTTC | CASSHRDRGDYGYTF
. | TRBJ1-2 | . | TRBV18 | TGTGCCAGCTCACCCCTGGACGGGGGGCCTGGCTACACCTTC | CASSPLDGGPGYTF
. | TRBJ2-5 | . | TRBV10-3 | TGTGCCATCAGTGACCTGGGGCTAGGTGAGACCCAGTACTTC | CAISDLGLGETQYF
. | TRBJ1-5 | TRBD1 | TRBV3-1/TRBV3-2 | TGTGCCAGCAGCTGTACCGGGACAGGGGGCCTTGAGCCCCAGCATTTT | CASSCTGTGGLEPQHF
. | TRBJ1-5 | . | TRBV27 | TGTGCCAGCAGTTTCTCAGGGCAGCCCCAGCATTTT | CASSFSGQPQHF
few | TRBJ2-6 | . | TRBV6-2/TRBV6-3 | TGTGCCAGCAGTTATTCATTGAGCTCTGGGGCCAACGTCCTGACTTTC | CASSYSLSSGANVLTF
few | TRBJ1-1 | . | TRBV3-1/TRBV3-2 | TGTGCCAGCAGCCCCACCGCCGGGGGAGCCACTGAAGCTTTCTTT | CASSPTAGGATEAFF
. | TRBJ2-1 | TRBD1 | TRBV12-5 | TGTGCTAGTGGTTTGGGAGGGACAGTCCATGAGCAGTTCTTC | CASGLGGTVHEQFF
few | TRBJ1-2 | . | TRBV5-8 | TGTGCCAGCAGCTCGGCTGATGGGGGGATCTATGGCTACACCTTC | CASSSADGGIYGYTF
. | TRBJ2-7 | . | TRBV5-1 | TGCGCCAGCAGCTTGGCATCGGGGTACGTCCACGAGCAGTACTTC | CASSLASGYVHEQYF
. | TRBJ1-1 | TRBD1 | TRBV10-3 | TGTGCCATCAGTGCAACAGGGGGGGCTGAAGCTTTCTTT | CAISATGGAEAFF
. | TRBJ1-2 | TRBD1 | TRBV6-2/TRBV6-3 | TGTGCCAGCAGCTCCGACAGGGGGCCAGACTATGGCTACACCTTC | CASSSDRGPDYGYTF
. | TRBJ2-1 | . | TRBV4-3 | TGCGCCAGCAGCCACCATCCGGGGGATGAGCAGTTCTTC | CASSHHPGDEQFF
. | TRBJ1-6 | . | TRBV7-2 | TGTGCCAGCAGCTCCTTAAGAACGGGGAAGAATTCACCCCTCCACTTT | CASSSLRTGKNSPLHF
. | TRBJ1-1 | TRBD1 | TRBV19 | TGTGCCAGTAGTGTACAGGGGAAAATGAACACTGAAGCTTTCTTT | CASSVQGKMNTEAFF
large | TRBJ1-1 | . | TRBV6-2/TRBV6-3 | TGTGCCAGCAGGCCTATTCGGGGGGCTCTGAACACTGAAGCTTTCTTT | CASRPIRGALNTEAFF
. | TRBJ2-2 | TRBD2 | TRBV7-2 | TGTGCCAGCAGCTTAGCGTCCAGCGGGGGCCCCGGGGAGCTGTTTTTT | CASSLASSGGPGELFF
. | TRBJ1-5 | . | TRBV13 | TGTGCCAGCAGCTCCGTGAACGAGCGCAATCAGCCCCAGCATTTT | CASSSVNERNQPQHF
. | TRBJ1-2 | TRBD1 | TRBV19 | TGTGCCAGTAGTATAGGGGACAGGCAGGGCTATGGCTACACCTTC | CASSIGDRQGYGYTF